In this sample, the clone carrying this TCR beta chain turned up a few times. Its specificity is unknown. V dropped 4 bases and J dropped 0 bases, with 9 bases sitting between them. CDR1 and CDR2 from the germline V gene are SGHKS and YYEKEE (reference sequence). The CDR3 contains 14 residues. Unstimulated Tregs (CD4+CD25+CD127-) and CD4+CD25- non-Tregs were sorted from PBMCs. These data are taken from a study of Tregs in tolerant kidney transplant recipients. Findings and caveats of the study: Activated donor B cell expansion appeared to reveal the most relevant donor-specific TCRbeta repertoire. No direct test of biological reproducibility was done here. Some patients' samples used different primers over time, so nucleotide sequences weren't comparable.

Data came from immunoSEQ multiplex PCR; TCRdb stores just in-frame clones and leaves some out. The sample records 85,000 to 100,000 clones, approximately 94% being singletons. V is TRBV5-5 and J is TRBJ2-3; D perhaps matches TRBD1 (6 bases). The receptor's source is a human donor who received a combined kidney and bone marrow transplant. Sequenced here: CD4+ T cells from blood, sampled before the transplant. The CDR3 coding sequence is TGTGCCAGCAGCCACAGGGCTAGCACAGATACGCAGTATTTT. Translating it yields CASSHRASTDTQYF.